The source of this T cell receptor (beta chain) is a study of chemoradiotherapy in HPV16-positive cancers. The method was immunoSEQ multiplex PCR; TCRdb's version includes in-frame clones alone and lacks a portion of them. The repertoire includes around 19,000 clones, 90% of them detected once, and over 12% sits in the top ten. The CDR3 covers 18 residues. V trimming: 8 bases; J trimming: 0 bases; junction bases outside the gene matches: 12. From germline, CDR1 is SGHTA and CDR2 FQGNSA. The chain combines TRBV7-2 with TRBJ2-6, with 8 bases matching TRBD2. This TCR came from a human donor with HPV-associated anogenital cancer. The source material was blood, sampled from a patient who underwent chemoradiotherapy. This chain's CDR3 is CASRLRGGGLSGANVLTF. Here the CDR3 DNA reads TGTGCCAGCCGCCTCCGGGGGGGAGGACTCTCTGGGGCCAACGTCCTGACTTTC.